This T cell receptor beta chain was recorded in a study of T cells in localized non-small cell lung cancer. Study-wide findings and caveats: Tumor trailed uninvolved adjacent lung in T cell clonality, which peaked there.

Unmatched junction bases numbered 2, after V lost 5 bases and J lost 3 bases. The CDR3 runs to 16 residues. CDR1 and CDR2 (germline): SNHLY, FYNNEI. This clone is medium-sized in the sample. Its cognate antigen is unknown. Clones were read by immunoSEQ multiplex PCR, and TCRdb kept only the in-frame ones, dropping some. The repertoire consists of about 2,200 clones, with more than 30% occurring once and the leading ten covering 12%. In each case, adjacent lung free of atypia was taken at least 2 cm from the tumor margin. The source material was normal lung tissue next to the tumor, sampled before any cancer treatment. The chain employs TRBV2 and TRBJ2-3; 16 bases agree with TRBD2. The source of this sequence is a female donor over 55 with stage I squamous cell lung carcinoma. The CDR3 protein is CASSSGLAGGTDTQYF. The CDR3 bases are TGTGCCAGCAGTTCGGGACTAGCGGGAGGGACAGATACGCAGTATTTT.